One and the same sample provided the 27 T cell receptor beta chains below, sequenced in a study of response to subunit inactivated influenza vaccine. MiXCR, applied by TCRdb to the RT-PCR reads, yields one record per CDR3 protein. Here the sample spans 500,000 to 600,000 distinct CDR3 sequences, approximately 12% being singletons. The sample consisted of PBMCs from blood, taken on the day of vaccination. These receptors originate from a man aged 50 or older who received an inactivated influenza vaccine.

The V and J genes are TRBV5-1 and TRBJ2-5; D not resolved. CDR3 length equals 12 residues. Germline CDR1 and CDR2: SGHRS and YFSETQ. V dropped 7 bases and J dropped 2 bases, with 9 bases sitting between them. The CDR3 loop reads CASQEPQETQYF. CDR3 DNA sequence: TGCGCCAGCCAAGAGCCACAAGAGACCCAGTACTTC.

A few counts support this clonotype. V and J are TRBV5-5 and TRBJ1-2; 7 nucleotides agree with TRBD1. Per the germline V gene, CDR1 is SGHKS and CDR2 is YYEKEE (reference sequence). The V segment lost 1 base and the J segment 0 bases; nucleotides outside the gene matches: 9. This CDR3 region has 17 residues. CDR3 region: CASSLTGDSRSNYGYTF. The CDR3 DNA reads as TGTGCCAGCAGCTTGACGGGGGACAGCCGCTCTAACTATGGCTACACCTTC.

In this sample, this clonotype turned up a few times. V and J are TRBV4-1 and TRBJ2-7, with 7 nucleotides matching TRBD1. After removal of 3 bases from V and 5 bases from J, the junction contained 7 bases not matched to a gene. Germline CDR1 is MGHRA and CDR2 is YSYEKL. There are 14 residues in the CDR3. CDR3 in amino acids: CASSQPGGSDEQYF. The CDR3 DNA follows: TGCGCCAGCAGCCAGCCAGGGGGAAGTGACGAGCAGTACTTC.

This chain joins TRBV24-1 and TRBJ2-1; possibly TRBD1 or TRBD2 for D (6 bases each). Trimming took 3 bases from V and 7 from J, leaving 9 bases between them. There are 13 residues in the CDR3. CDR1 is KGHDR, CDR2 SFDVKD, per germline. CDR3 amino acids: CATSDGGRNEQFF. CDR3 DNA: TGTGCCACCAGTGATGGGGGGCGGAATGAGCAGTTCTTC.

The chain links TRBV29-1 to TRBJ2-3; D assignment may be TRBD1 or TRBD2 (6 bases each). Germline CDR1 SQVTM, CDR2 ANQGSEA. The CDR3 has 14 amino acids. V gave up 3 bases and J gave up 0 bases, with 10 bases separating them. The DNA of the CDR3 is TGCAGCGTTGAGGGGGGCTCGAGCACAGATACGCAGTATTTT. This translates into CSVEGGSSTDTQYF.

This clonotype was seen once. The CDR3 sequence: CASSLRQGYTEAFF. DNA for the CDR3: TGCGCCAGCAGCTTGCGACAGGGATACACTGAAGCTTTCTTT. The chain recombines TRBV5-1 with TRBJ1-1; 7 positions match TRBD1. V was pared by 1 base and J by 3 bases, with 3 bases of the junction left unmatched. This CDR3 has 14 residues. Germline CDR1 and CDR2: SGHRS and YFSETQ.

This clonotype was seen only a few times. The chain joins TRBV18 to TRBJ2-7; D may be TRBD1 (6 bases). This CDR3 has 14 residues. V was trimmed by 3 bases and J by 3 bases, leaving 12 bases between them. The germline CDR1 and CDR2 sequences are KGHSH and LQKENI. The DNA for the CDR3 is TGTGCCAGCTCACCGGACAGACTCCTCTACGAGCAGTACTTC. It specifies CASSPDRLLYEQYF.

On this clonotype itself: An end of the junction does not agree with germline; a read error may underlie this. The rearrangement links TRBV5-1 to TRBJ2-3; TRBD2 might be the D (5 bases). From germline, CDR1 is SGHRS and CDR2 YFSETQ. The CDR3 has 16 amino acids. The DNA for the CDR3 is TGCGCCAGCAGCCCACTTGGGGTGGGGAGCAGAGATACGCAGTATTTT. Encoded protein: CASSPLGVGSRDTQYF. The full variable domain, with the rest looked up from reference TRBV5-1 and TRBJ2-3, is KAGVTQTPRYLIKTRGQQVTLSCSPISGHRSVSWYQQTPGQGLQFLFEYFSETQRNKGNFPGRFSGRQFSNSRSEMNVSTLELGDSALYLCASSPLGVGSRDTQYFGPGTRLTVL.

The rearrangement joins TRBV7-2 to TRBJ2-1; either TRBD1 or TRBD2 may fit D (6 bases each). The germline V gene has CDR1 SGHTA and CDR2 FQGNSA. This CDR3 spans 14 amino acids. V was shortened by 5 bases and J by 6 bases, with 14 bases between the two germline ends. CDR3 in amino acids: CASSPRGVINEQFF. The CDR3 DNA reads TGTGCCAGCAGCCCGAGGGGGGTAATCAATGAGCAGTTCTTC.

The chain combines TRBV7-2 with TRBJ2-7; no clear D gene. V lost 6 bases and J 3 bases, leaving 6 bases between the germline ends. This CDR3 is built from 11 residues. Looked up from germline, CDR1 is SGHTA and CDR2 is FQGNSA. CDR3 nucleotides: TGTGCCAGCAGACGTGACTACGAGCAGTACTTC. Translation: CASRRDYEQYF.

This clonotype was detected only a few times. The chain joins TRBV11-1 to TRBJ2-3; the match to TRBD2 covers 10 bases. The CDR3 runs 18 residues. The germline V gene has CDR1 SGHAT and CDR2 FQDESV (reference sequence). Trimming cost V 1 base and J 5 bases; bases outside gene matches: 12. CDR3 region: CASSLGPSGGPTGDTQYF. As DNA, the CDR3 is TGTGCCAGCAGCTTAGGTCCTAGCGGGGGACCTACCGGAGATACGCAGTATTTT.

The chain employs TRBV2 and TRBJ2-7; 8 bases map to TRBD2. V gave up 7 bases and J gave up 7 bases; unmatched junction bases: 9. CDR1 SNHLY and CDR2 FYNNEI come from the germline V gene. The CDR3 runs 13 residues. CDR3 residues: CASKGLEGTEQYF. CDR3 DNA: TGTGCCAGCAAGGGACTAGAAGGTACTGAGCAGTACTTC.

There are a few counts of this clonotype. The J gene is TRBJ2-5, the V gene TRBV29-1; TRBD1 might be the D (5 bases). The CDR3 is 11 residues long. CDR1 SQVTM and CDR2 ANQGSEA come from the germline V gene. Trimming removed 7 bases from V and 5 bases from J, with 11 bases in between. This CDR3 reads CSAQGLETQYF. CDR3 in DNA: TGCAGCGCCCAGGGTCTCGAGACCCAGTACTTC.

The genes are TRBV7-2 and TRBJ2-1; 14 bases map to TRBD2. In germline, CDR1 is SGHTA, CDR2 FQGNSA. Unmatched junction bases numbered 20, after V lost 4 bases and J lost 0 bases. The CDR3 consists of 23 residues. The CDR3 loop is CASSYLQPGRLAGGWNSYNEQFF. The DNA of the CDR3 is TGTGCCAGCAGCTACCTGCAACCCGGGAGACTAGCGGGGGGGTGGAACTCCTACAATGAGCAGTTCTTC.

This clonotype was seen at least ten times. The chain is built from TRBV10-2 and TRBJ2-7; 10 bases match TRBD2. The ends lost 5 bases at V and 6 bases at J; junction bases unmatched: 4. CDR3 length: 13 amino acids. CDR1 WSHSY and CDR2 SAAADI come from the germline V gene. In DNA form, the CDR3 reads TGCGCCAGCAGTCCAAGGACTAGCGGCGAGCAGTACTTC. Its translation: CASSPRTSGEQYF.

This clonotype occurred a few times. The rearrangement links TRBV11-1 to TRBJ2-3; TRBD2 matches at 7 bases. Looked up from germline, CDR1 is SGHAT and CDR2 is FQDESV (reference sequence). The CDR3 consists of 13 residues. The J segment lost 0 bases and the V segment lost 9 bases, leaving 3 bases of the junction unmatched. CDR3 in amino acids: CASRLASTDTQYF. CDR3 bases: TGTGCCAGTAGACTAGCTAGCACAGATACGCAGTATTTT.

The chain is built from TRBV5-5 and TRBJ2-1; unclear D gene. Germline V gene lookup returns CDR1 SGHKS and CDR2 YYEKEE (reference sequence). V gave up 1 base and J gave up 5 bases, with 7 bases separating them. The CDR3 sequence is 13 residues long. This CDR3 is CASSLMSNNEQFF. The CDR3 DNA sequence: TGTGCCAGCAGCTTGATGTCAAACAATGAGCAGTTCTTC.

This clonotype was found many times. The J gene is TRBJ2-1, the V gene TRBV12-3 or TRBV12-4; D is ambiguous. CDR3 length: 12 amino acids. Trimming removed 2 bases at V and 9 bases at J, with 8 bases between. The CDR3 bases are TGTGCCAGCAGTTTACCGTGGGGTGAGCAGTTCTTC. Translated, it gives CASSLPWGEQFF.

The table lists this clonotype with a few counts. The rearrangement joins TRBV20-1 to TRBJ2-7, with 10 positions matching TRBD1. The CDR3 spans 15 residues. V lost 0 bases and J lost 5; bases outside the gene matches: 7. Germline V gene lookup returns CDR1 DFQATT and CDR2 SNEGSKA (reference sequence). CDR3 nucleotide sequence: TGCAGTGCTAGAGATCCCAGACAGGGGGCCAACGAGCAGTACTTC. This sequence encodes CSARDPRQGANEQYF.

The chain couples TRBV10-3 to TRBJ1-5, with 9 nucleotides matching TRBD1. Losses at the gene ends were 4 bases for V and 4 bases for J; bases not matched to a gene: 2. The CDR3 is made up of 14 amino acids. CDR1 ENHRY and CDR2 SYGVKD come from the germline V gene. The CDR3 region has the DNA TGTGCCATCAGTGGGGGGACAGGGAATCAGCCCCAGCATTTT. As protein: CAISGGTGNQPQHF.

There are many counts of this clonotype. The CDR3 is CASSLGLFTGELFF. Here the CDR3 DNA reads TGTGCCAGCAGCTTAGGACTTTTCACCGGGGAGCTGTTTTTT. This rearrangement joins TRBV7-2 to TRBJ2-2; no reliable D call. Trimming took off 1 base at V and 4 bases at J, with 7 bases between the two ends. The CDR3 covers 14 residues. CDR1 SGHTA and CDR2 FQGNSA come from the germline V gene.

A few counts support this clonotype. The genes are TRBV4-1 and TRBJ2-7, with TRBD1 identical over 12 bases. The CDR3 loop spans 14 amino acids. From germline, CDR1 is MGHRA and CDR2 YSYEKL. The ends lost 8 bases at V and 3 bases at J; junction bases unmatched: 5. The CDR3 nucleotides are TGCGCCAGCCGGGGACAGGGGGCCGACTACGAGCAGTACTTC. Translating gives CASRGQGADYEQYF.

This clonotype was seen more than once but under ten times. The rearrangement joins TRBV29-1 to TRBJ2-1, with a possible D match to TRBD2 (7 bases). There are 14 residues in the CDR3. V lost 3 bases to trimming and J lost 3 bases, with 12 bases between them. The V gene's germline CDR1 is SQVTM and CDR2 ANQGSEA. CDR3 amino acids: CSVDGGAVYNEQFF. The CDR3 DNA is TGCAGCGTTGATGGGGGGGCAGTCTACAATGAGCAGTTCTTC.

At least ten counts were recorded for this clonotype. The V and J genes are TRBV28 and TRBJ2-5; the match to TRBD2 covers 11 bases. Trimming cost V 5 bases and J 1 base; bases outside gene matches: 6. Germline V CDR1 and CDR2: MDHEN, SYDVKM. The CDR3 totals 16 residues. The CDR3 sequence is CASSLLAGGFQETQYF. The CDR3 DNA reads TGTGCCAGCAGTCTTTTAGCGGGGGGGTTCCAAGAGACCCAGTACTTC.

This chain connects TRBV18 to TRBJ2-7, with D perhaps matching TRBD2 (7 bases). From germline, CDR1 is KGHSH and CDR2 LQKENI. The CDR3 length is 14 residues. Trimming pared 6 bases from V and 6 bases from J, leaving 18 bases between. In nucleotides, the CDR3 is TGTGCCAGCTCTCTCTGGGGGGGGCAGAGCGAGCAGTACTTC. Translating gives CASSLWGGQSEQYF.

The table lists this clonotype with many counts. V and J are TRBV4-3 and TRBJ1-5, with unresolved D. V was pared by 2 bases and J by 0 bases, with 8 bases between. Per germline, CDR1 LGHNA and CDR2 YSLEER. This CDR3 region has 15 residues. The CDR3 DNA reads TGCGCCAGCAGCCAATCCGGAAATAGCAATCAGCCCCAGCATTTT. This codes for CASSQSGNSNQPQHF.

This rearrangement joins TRBV9 to TRBJ2-1, with TRBD1 identical over 8 bases. Germline CDR1 reads SGDLS; CDR2 reads YYNGEE. V lost 4 bases and J lost 8; bases outside the gene matches: 8. This CDR3 has 14 amino acids. The CDR3 loop reads CASSPRTGIDEQFF. The CDR3 DNA follows: TGTGCCAGCAGCCCCCGGACAGGGATCGATGAGCAGTTCTTC.